This section outlines one T cell receptor (beta chain) sequence together with its context. Its antigen is not identified. The entry originates in a study of cytomegalovirus exposure and HLA in healthy donors. As for the study in general: Earlier sequencing of some 190 million T cells yielded around 100 million unique TCR beta sequences.

Broader study findings: The authors judged a highly shared variant cluster likely a sequencing artifact. There were reportedly fewer N-insertions in an Asian-associated ancestry cluster than the roughly 610-donor mean, in a later analysis. Being indistinguishable, some V segments were excluded, TRBV6-2 and TRBV6-3 among them.

With V trimmed by 0 bases and J by 6 bases, 2 bases remained unmatched. Germline values: CDR1 SGHRS, CDR2 YFSETQ. The CDR3 is made up of 14 amino acids. Primers: 60 Vbeta forward and 13 Jbeta reverse. The assay was immunoSEQ multiplex PCR, and TCRdb's table has in-frame clones only and misses some. The sample consists of approximately 110,000 clones, around 64% of them appearing once. The sequence came from a woman aged 25 to 39 in good health and CMV-seronegative. This chain links TRBV5-1 with TRBJ1-2; 10 bases line up with TRBD1. Input material: PBMCs. The CDR3 reads CASSLVGQGDGYTF. For the CDR3, the DNA is TGCGCCAGCAGCTTGGTAGGACAGGGGGATGGCTACACCTTC. Filled out from reference TRBV5-1 and TRBJ1-2, the complete variable domain reads KAGVTQTPRYLIKTRGQQVTLSCSPISGHRSVSWYQQTPGQGLQFLFEYFSETQRNKGNFPGRFSGRQFSNSRSEMNVSTLELGDSALYLCASSLVGQGDGYTFGSGTRLTVV.